One and the same sample provided the 19 T cell receptor beta chains below, sequenced in a study of graft-versus-host responses after intestinal transplantation. The protocol was immunoSEQ multiplex PCR, while the TCRdb copy is restricted to in-frame clones and leaves out a portion. The data hold over 80,000 clones, with about nine tenths observed a single time. These receptors have no identified antigens. The sequencing used unstimulated CD8+ T cells sorted from spleen or lymph node cells, collected before transplant. These receptors all come from a human donor who was the organ donor for an intestinal transplant.

The chain has TRBV7-8 and TRBJ1-6; D remains ambiguous. The CDR3 is made up of 17 amino acids. From germline, CDR1 is SGHVS and CDR2 FQNEAQ. V was shortened by 4 bases and J by 4 bases, with 17 bases between the two germline ends. The CDR3 reads CASSSKNPVDYNSPLHF. The DNA for the CDR3 is TGTGCCAGCAGCTCTAAAAACCCGGTAGATTATAATTCACCCCTCCACTTT.

The chain recombines TRBV19 with TRBJ1-1; D gene uncertain. Germline V gene data show CDR1 as LNHDA and CDR2 as SQIVND (reference sequence). The CDR3 has 12 residues. Trimming shortened V by 9 bases and J by 1 base, and 9 bases separated the two germline ends. The CDR3 loop is CASRIGNTEAFF. The CDR3 DNA follows: TGTGCCAGCCGTATCGGGAACACTGAAGCTTTCTTT.

This sequence joins TRBV27 and TRBJ2-1; 10 bases are shared with TRBD2. CDR1 MNHEY and CDR2 SMNVEV come from the germline V gene (reference sequence). Losses at the gene ends were 6 bases for V and 4 bases for J; bases not matched to a gene: 9. CDR3 size: 16 residues. The DNA of the CDR3 is TGTGCCAGCAGGACCTCACTAGCGGGGAGGTACAATGAGCAGTTCTTC. Its protein is CASRTSLAGRYNEQFF.

The gene calls are TRBV18 and TRBJ1-5; no reliable D call. The CDR3 runs 14 residues. Per the germline V gene, CDR1 is KGHSH and CDR2 is LQKENI. Trimming stripped 2 bases from V and 7 bases from J, with 12 bases between. This CDR3 reads CASSPSLGGQPQHF. As DNA, the CDR3 is TGTGCCAGCTCACCAAGTCTCGGAGGGCAGCCCCAGCATTTT.

The rearrangement uses TRBV6-5 and TRBJ1-1, with D possibly matching TRBD1 (5 bases). CDR3 size: 12 residues. With 8 bases removed from V and 8 bases from J, the gap between germline ends came to 15 bases. CDR1 and CDR2 from the germline V gene are MNHEY and SVGAGI. The CDR3 sequence is CASGQWESEAFF. The DNA for the CDR3 is TGTGCCAGCGGACAATGGGAATCCGAAGCTTTCTTT.

This clone was seen a single time. This rearrangement joins TRBV7-3 to TRBJ2-1, with TRBD2 as a possible D gene (7 bases). Between the trimmed V and J ends, which lost 1 base and 12 bases, there was a span of 19 bases. CDR3 length: 15 residues. Germline V gene lookup returns CDR1 SGHTA and CDR2 FQGTGA. Here the CDR3 reads CASSLKVARGGGQFF. CDR3 in DNA: TGTGCCAGCAGCTTAAAGGTCGCGAGGGGAGGGGGGCAGTTCTTC.

This rearrangement joins TRBV7-2 to TRBJ2-7; D call uncertain. Germline lookup yields CDR1 SGHTA and CDR2 FQGNSA. CDR3 length: 11 residues. Between the trimmed V and J ends, which lost 5 bases and 0 bases, there was a span of 2 bases. CDR3 nucleotides: TGTGCCAGCAGCCACTCCTACGAGCAGTACTTC. Protein product: CASSHSYEQYF. The full variable domain, its missing parts supplied by reference TRBV7-2 and TRBJ2-7, is GAGVSQSPSNKVTEKGKDVELRCDPISGHTALYWYRQSLGQGLEFLIYFQGNSAPDKSGLPSDRFSAERTGGSVSTLTIQRTQQEDSAVYLCASSHSYEQYFGPGTRLTVT.

A note on this clone: One end of the junction does not line up with germline, which may come from a read error. The DNA of the CDR3 is TGTGCCAGTAGTATAGAGGCGGCGGACAGAGCCAAATACATTCAGTACTTC. As protein: CASSIEAADRAKYIQYF. The chain couples TRBV19 to TRBJ2-4, with D possibly matching TRBD1 (6 bases). The CDR3 totals 17 residues. Germline V gene data show CDR1 as LNHDA and CDR2 as SQIVND (reference sequence).

The CDR3 region has the DNA TGCAGCGTTGAAATTATAGGGACTAGCGGCAGAGAGACCCAGTACTTC. Protein: CSVEIIGTSGRETQYF. The J gene is TRBJ2-5, the V gene TRBV29-1; TRBD2 matches 11 bases. The V gene's germline CDR1 is SQVTM and CDR2 ANQGSEA. Losses at the gene ends were 2 bases for V and 4 bases for J; bases not matched to a gene: 9. CDR3 length: 16 amino acids.

This CDR3 is CASSWAGGPLHF. The CDR3 DNA reads as TGTGCCAGCAGTTGGGCCGGGGGACCCCTCCACTTT. The chain is built from TRBV27 and TRBJ1-6; perhaps TRBD1 as D (5 bases). Germline V gene sequence: CDR1 MNHEY, CDR2 SMNVEV (reference sequence). The CDR3 is 12 amino acids. V gave up 4 bases and J gave up 12 bases, with 10 bases separating them.

The chain uses TRBV7-3 and TRBJ2-7; maybe TRBD1 (6 bases). The CDR3 is made up of 14 amino acids. The V and J ends lost 2 bases and 2 bases respectively, with 10 bases between them. CDR1 is SGHTA and CDR2 is FQGTGA in the germline V gene. CDR3 residues: CASSLSWGPYEQYF. The DNA of the CDR3 is TGTGCCAGCAGCTTATCTTGGGGGCCCTACGAGCAGTACTTC.

The chain couples TRBV1 to TRBJ2-5; TRBD1, the table's D call, was not compared with the DNA. TRBV1 is noted as a pseudogene. This CDR3 contains 12 residues. Written as DNA, the CDR3 is TGCACCATCCCGATCAAGGGGGAGACCCAGTACTTC. Amino acids: CTIPIKGETQYF.

This clone has a single count. The chain recombines TRBV11-2 with TRBJ2-2; possible D gene TRBD1, 5 bases. V was shortened by 1 base and J by 6 bases, with 6 bases between the two germline ends. The CDR3 spans 13 residues. Germline lookup yields CDR1 SGHAT and CDR2 FQNNGV. The CDR3 is CASSLGQPGELFF. CDR3 bases: TGTGCCAGCAGCTTAGGACAGCCCGGGGAGCTGTTTTTT.

This chain joins TRBV23-1 and TRBJ1-6; TRBD1 might be the D (6 bases). TRBV23-1 is noted as an ORF with a role that remains uncertain. The CDR3 consists of 15 residues. V was shortened by 2 bases and J by 7 bases, with 12 bases between the two germline ends. The CDR3 here is CASSQNRVLNSPLHF. The CDR3 DNA follows: TGCGCCAGCAGTCAAAACAGGGTGTTGAATTCACCCCTCCACTTT.

The rearrangement joins TRBV4-1 to TRBJ2-7; TRBD2 is a possible D gene (7 bases). The CDR3 consists of 18 residues. V lost 0 bases, J lost 0 bases, and 18 bases lay in between. Germline assignment: CDR1 MGHRA and CDR2 YSYEKL. DNA for the CDR3: TGCGCCAGCAGCCAAGAGGGGGGGGCAGCGAAAGCCTCCTACGAGCAGTACTTC. Protein: CASSQEGGAAKASYEQYF.

This clone was observed a single time. The CDR3: CAISEPHRELTEAFF. The CDR3 DNA is TGTGCCATCAGTGAGCCGCACAGAGAATTGACTGAAGCTTTCTTT. This chain links TRBV10-3 with TRBJ1-1; D call uncertain. This CDR3 contains 15 residues. V was trimmed by 2 bases and J by 5 bases, leaving 15 bases between them. The germline V gene has CDR1 ENHRY and CDR2 SYGVKD.

V usage is TRBV9 and J usage is TRBJ2-7; a possible D gene is TRBD1 (6 bases). The germline V gene encodes CDR1 SGDLS and CDR2 YYNGEE. V lost 6 bases to trimming and J lost 5 bases, with 12 bases between them. The CDR3 is 12 amino acids. Here the CDR3 DNA reads TGTGCCAGCAAGGGGGAAGGTCACGAGCAGTACTTC. This sequence encodes CASKGEGHEQYF.

This clone was detected once. The rearrangement uses TRBV13 and TRBJ1-2; 7 bases line up with TRBD1. V lost 5 bases, J lost 4 bases, and 7 bases stayed unmatched. This CDR3 is built from 14 residues. Per germline, CDR1 PRHDT and CDR2 FYEKMQ (reference sequence). The CDR3 region is CASSASGGLYGYTF. CDR3 DNA sequence: TGTGCCAGCAGCGCCTCAGGGGGACTCTATGGCTACACCTTC.

This chain joins TRBV19 and TRBJ2-1, with a tentative D call TRBD2 (6 bases). V lost 3 bases to trimming and J lost 4 bases, with 10 bases between them. The CDR3 contains 14 residues. Germline lookup yields CDR1 LNHDA and CDR2 SQIVND (reference sequence). The CDR3, as DNA: TGTGCCAGTAGTATCGGGGGTATATACAATGAGCAGTTCTTC. As protein: CASSIGGIYNEQFF.